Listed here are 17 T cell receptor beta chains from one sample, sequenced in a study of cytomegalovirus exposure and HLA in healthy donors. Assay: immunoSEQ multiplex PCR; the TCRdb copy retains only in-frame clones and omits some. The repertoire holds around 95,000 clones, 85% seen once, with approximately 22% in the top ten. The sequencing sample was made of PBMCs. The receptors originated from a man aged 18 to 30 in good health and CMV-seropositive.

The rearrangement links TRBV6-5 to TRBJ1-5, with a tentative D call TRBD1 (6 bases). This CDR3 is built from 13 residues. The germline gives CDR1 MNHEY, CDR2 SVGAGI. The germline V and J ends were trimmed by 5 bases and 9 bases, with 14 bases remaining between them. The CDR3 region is CASSRQVTSPQHF. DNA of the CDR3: TGTGCCAGCAGTAGACAGGTTACTTCGCCCCAGCATTTT.

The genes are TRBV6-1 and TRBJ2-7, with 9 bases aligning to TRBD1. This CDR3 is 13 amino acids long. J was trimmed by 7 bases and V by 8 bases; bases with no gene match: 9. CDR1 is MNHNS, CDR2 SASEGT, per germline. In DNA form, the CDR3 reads TGTGCCAGCTCAGGACAGGGGATTTTGGAGCAGTACTTC. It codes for CASSGQGILEQYF.

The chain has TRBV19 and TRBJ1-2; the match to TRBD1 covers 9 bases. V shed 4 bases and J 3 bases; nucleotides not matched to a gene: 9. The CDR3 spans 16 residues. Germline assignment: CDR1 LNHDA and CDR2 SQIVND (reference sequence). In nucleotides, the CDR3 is TGTGCCAGTAGTACAACTCCCACAGGGGGCGACTATGGCTACACCTTC. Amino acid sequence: CASSTTPTGGDYGYTF.

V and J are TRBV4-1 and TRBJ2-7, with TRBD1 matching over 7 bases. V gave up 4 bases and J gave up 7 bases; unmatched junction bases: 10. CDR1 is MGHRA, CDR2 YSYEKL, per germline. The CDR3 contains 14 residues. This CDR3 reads CASSPDAQGREQYV. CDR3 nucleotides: TGCGCCAGCAGCCCAGACGCACAGGGGAGAGAGCAGTACGTC.

CDR3 sequence reads: CASSLAVAGDRANEKLFF. CDR3 sequence (DNA): TGTGCCAGCAGCTTGGCAGTGGCAGGGGATAGGGCTAATGAAAAACTGTTTTTT. The chain links TRBV5-5 to TRBJ1-4; D perhaps matches TRBD1 (6 bases). The V and J ends lost 0 bases and 3 bases respectively, with 18 bases between them. The CDR3 spans 18 residues. Germline assignment: CDR1 SGHKS and CDR2 YYEKEE (reference sequence).

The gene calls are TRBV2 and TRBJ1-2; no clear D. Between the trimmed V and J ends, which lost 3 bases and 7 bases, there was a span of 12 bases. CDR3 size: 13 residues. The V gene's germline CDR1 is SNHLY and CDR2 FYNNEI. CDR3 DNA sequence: TGTGCCAGCAGTGAGGGGTGGAGGCGTGGCTACACCTTC. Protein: CASSEGWRRGYTF.

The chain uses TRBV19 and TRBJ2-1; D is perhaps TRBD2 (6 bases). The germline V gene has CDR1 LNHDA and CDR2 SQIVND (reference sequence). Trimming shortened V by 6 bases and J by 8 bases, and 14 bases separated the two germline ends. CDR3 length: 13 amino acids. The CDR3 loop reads CASRWGERDEQFF. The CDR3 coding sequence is TGTGCCAGTAGGTGGGGGGAGAGGGATGAGCAGTTCTTC.

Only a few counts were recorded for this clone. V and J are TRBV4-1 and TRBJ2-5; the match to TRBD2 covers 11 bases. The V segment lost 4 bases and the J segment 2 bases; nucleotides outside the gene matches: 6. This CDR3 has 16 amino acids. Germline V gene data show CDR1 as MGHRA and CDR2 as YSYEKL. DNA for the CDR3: TGCGCCAGCAGCCCGGGGACTAGCGGAAAACAAGAGACCCAGTACTTC. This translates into CASSPGTSGKQETQYF.

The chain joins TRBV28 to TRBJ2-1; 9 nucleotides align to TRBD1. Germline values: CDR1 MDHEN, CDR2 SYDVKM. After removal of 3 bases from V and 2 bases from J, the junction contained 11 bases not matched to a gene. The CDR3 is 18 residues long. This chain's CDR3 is CASSLDSPGTGPYNEQFF. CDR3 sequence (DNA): TGTGCCAGCAGTTTGGACTCGCCGGGGACAGGGCCCTACAATGAGCAGTTCTTC.

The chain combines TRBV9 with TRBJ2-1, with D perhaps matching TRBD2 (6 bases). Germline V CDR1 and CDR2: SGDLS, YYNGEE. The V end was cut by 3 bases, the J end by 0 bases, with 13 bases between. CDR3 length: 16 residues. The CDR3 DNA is TGTGCCAGCAGCGCCCGGGGTAGCGGCTCCTACAATGAGCAGTTCTTC. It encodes CASSARGSGSYNEQFF. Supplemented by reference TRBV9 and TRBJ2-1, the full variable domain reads DSGVTQTPKHLITATGQRVTLRCSPRSGDLSVYWYQQSLDQGLQFLIQYYNGEERAKGNILERFSAQQFPDLHSELNLSSLELGDSALYFCASSARGSGSYNEQFFGPGTRLTVL.

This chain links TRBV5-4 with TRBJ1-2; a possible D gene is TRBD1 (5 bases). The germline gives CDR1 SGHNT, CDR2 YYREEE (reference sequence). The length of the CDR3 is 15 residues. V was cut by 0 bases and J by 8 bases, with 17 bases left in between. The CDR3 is CASSLATGREGGYTF. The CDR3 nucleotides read TGTGCCAGCAGCTTGGCCACCGGCAGGGAGGGCGGCTACACCTTC.

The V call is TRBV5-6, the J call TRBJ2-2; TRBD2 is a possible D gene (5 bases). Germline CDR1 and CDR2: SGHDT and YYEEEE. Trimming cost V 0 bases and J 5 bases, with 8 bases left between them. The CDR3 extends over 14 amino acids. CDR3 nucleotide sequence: TGTGCCAGCAGCTTGGTTTCGGGGACCGGGGAGCTGTTTTTT. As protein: CASSLVSGTGELFF.

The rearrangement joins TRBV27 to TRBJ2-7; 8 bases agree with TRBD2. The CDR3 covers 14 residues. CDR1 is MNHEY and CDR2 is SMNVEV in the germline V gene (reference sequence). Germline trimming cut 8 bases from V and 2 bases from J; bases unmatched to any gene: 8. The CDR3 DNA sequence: TGTGCCAGCGCCCGGAATAGCGGGACCTACGAGCAGTACTTC. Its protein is CASARNSGTYEQYF.

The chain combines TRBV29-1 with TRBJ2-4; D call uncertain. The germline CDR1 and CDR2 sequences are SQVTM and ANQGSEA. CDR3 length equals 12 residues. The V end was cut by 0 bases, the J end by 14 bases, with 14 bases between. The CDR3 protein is CSVEENSAREYF. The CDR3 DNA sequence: TGCAGCGTTGAAGAAAATTCCGCCCGCGAGTACTTC.

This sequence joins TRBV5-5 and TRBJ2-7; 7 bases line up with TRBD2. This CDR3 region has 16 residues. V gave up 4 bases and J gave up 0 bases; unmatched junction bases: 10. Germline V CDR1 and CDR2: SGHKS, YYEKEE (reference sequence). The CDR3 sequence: CASSPFLAESSYEQYF. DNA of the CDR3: TGTGCCAGCAGCCCCTTTCTAGCGGAGAGCTCCTACGAGCAGTACTTC.

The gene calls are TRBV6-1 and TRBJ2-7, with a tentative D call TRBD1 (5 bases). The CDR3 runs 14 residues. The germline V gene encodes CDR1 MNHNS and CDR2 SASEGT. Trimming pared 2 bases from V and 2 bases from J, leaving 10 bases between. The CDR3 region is CASSEFRATYEQYV. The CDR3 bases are TGTGCCAGCAGTGAATTCAGGGCCACCTACGAGCAGTACGTC.

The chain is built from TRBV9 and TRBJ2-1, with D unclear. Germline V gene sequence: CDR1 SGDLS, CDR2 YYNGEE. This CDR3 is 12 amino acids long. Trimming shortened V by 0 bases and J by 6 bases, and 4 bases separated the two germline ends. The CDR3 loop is CASSVGLNEQFF. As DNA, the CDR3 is TGTGCCAGCAGCGTAGGACTCAATGAGCAGTTCTTC.